The 4 T cell receptor beta chains listed next were all sequenced from one sample in a study of blood T cell repertoires in COVID-19. Profiling relied on immunoSEQ multiplex PCR, and the TCRdb table lists in-frame clones only, not all of them. The sample consists of a few hundred thousand clones, under 90% of them appearing once. Sequenced sample: peripheral blood. The receptor source for this set is a young woman with acute or convalescent COVID-19.

The chain employs TRBV18 and TRBJ2-3; 7 bases fit TRBD1. In germline, CDR1 is KGHSH, CDR2 LQKENI. The trim removed 4 bases at V and 2 bases at J, leaving 3 bases unmatched. This CDR3 is 14 amino acids long. This CDR3 is CASSQDRNTDTQYF. DNA of the CDR3: TGTGCCAGCTCACAGGACAGGAACACAGATACGCAGTATTTT.

The CDR3: CASSAKKAGYGYTF. The CDR3 region has the DNA TGTGCCAGCAGCGCGAAGAAGGCAGGCTATGGCTACACCTTC. The chain links TRBV9 to TRBJ1-2; D remains ambiguous. Deletions cut 3 bases from V and 4 bases from J, with 13 bases between. Germline lookup yields CDR1 SGDLS and CDR2 YYNGEE. This CDR3 comprises 14 residues.

This sequence joins TRBV6-2 or TRBV6-3 and TRBJ2-2; 11 bases fit TRBD1. Germline loops: CDR1 MNHEY, CDR2 SVGEGT. V trimming: 1 base; J trimming: 0 bases; junction bases outside the gene matches: 7. The length of the CDR3 is 19 residues. The CDR3 spells CASSYLGQGEIANTGELFF. The CDR3 DNA sequence: TGTGCCAGCAGTTACTTGGGACAGGGGGAGATAGCGAACACCGGGGAGCTGTTTTTT.

Of note for this clone: A junction end diverges from the germline sequence, so it may reflect a read error. The chain joins TRBV7-7 to TRBJ2-2, with 12 bases aligning to TRBD2. Germline V lookup: CDR1 SSHAT, CDR2 FNYEAQ (reference sequence). CDR3 length: 16 amino acids. CDR3 sequence reads: CASSPVTSGSRGELFF. Here the CDR3 DNA reads TGTGCTAGCAGCCCGGTGACTAGCGGGAGTAGGGGGGAGCTGTTTTTT.